This passage covers 27 T cell receptor beta chains from one sample sequenced in a study of T-cell memory formation after mild COVID-19 (dated by TCRdb to 2020 to 2023). The receptor library was made with 5' RACE. Sequenced on an Illumina NovaSeq 6000. Using fastp at Q25 and MiXCR, TCRdb reprocessed the public reads and kept productive beta chains. CDR3 protein duplicates are merged, each entry listing the most common genes and DNA. This sample holds more than 250,000 distinct CDR3 sequences; under 20% were observed only once. The ten largest account for roughly 23% of the sample. Sample: PBMCs or a T cell subset sorted from them (not recorded which). The receptor source for this set is a man aged 18 to 30 who had mild COVID-19 (a few samples of this study predate the infection). The sample titles of this study are shuffled in the database, so cell type and time point are left out; the donor was told from shared clones.

The chain carries TRBV25-1 and TRBJ2-7, with 7 bases that match TRBD2. The CDR3 is made up of 15 amino acids. Losses at the gene ends were 8 bases for V and 1 base for J; bases not matched to a gene: 11. CDR1 is MGHDK and CDR2 is SYGVNS in the germline V gene. CDR3 coding DNA: TGTGCCAGCGCCCGGGGAGGGATAGGGTCCTACGAGCAGTACTTC. It codes for CASARGGIGSYEQYF.

J is TRBJ2-1 and V is TRBV5-1, with D possibly matching TRBD1 (5 bases). Germline CDR1 is SGHRS and CDR2 is YFSETQ. The V gene lost 0 bases and the J gene lost 4 bases, with 14 bases spanning the gap. This CDR3 contains 16 residues. In DNA, the CDR3 is TGCGCCAGCAGCTTGGCCGTGGACACTGATTACAATGAGCAGTTCTTC. This translates into CASSLAVDTDYNEQFF.

This chain joins TRBV4-1 and TRBJ2-4; 13 nucleotides match TRBD2. Germline V gene lookup returns CDR1 MGHRA and CDR2 YSYEKL. CDR3 size: 19 residues. V gave up 2 bases and J gave up 1 base; unmatched junction bases: 8. The chain's CDR3 is CASSQPLAGGSLAKNIQYF. As DNA, the CDR3 is TGCGCCAGCAGCCAACCACTAGCGGGGGGGTCCCTTGCCAAAAACATTCAGTACTTC.

This clonotype was seen more than once but under ten times. V is TRBV5-6 and J is TRBJ1-5, with D maybe TRBD1 (5 bases). The germline CDR1 and CDR2 sequences are SGHDT and YYEEEE. CDR3 length: 15 residues. Trimming took off 4 bases at V and 5 bases at J, with 16 bases between the two ends. CDR3 protein: CASSPGPGLDQPQHF. The CDR3 DNA reads as TGTGCCAGCAGCCCGGGACCCGGGTTAGATCAGCCCCAGCATTTT.

The chain links TRBV3-1 to TRBJ1-2; TRBD1 might be the D (6 bases). Trimming removed 0 bases from V and 9 bases from J, with 8 bases in between. The germline V gene encodes CDR1 LGHDT and CDR2 YNNKEL (reference sequence). This CDR3 has 12 amino acids. The DNA of the CDR3 is TGTGCCAGCAGCCAAGAACAGGGCCGCTACACCTTC. It translates to CASSQEQGRYTF. Full variable domain (remainder filled in from reference TRBV3-1 and TRBJ1-2): DTAVSQTPKYLVTQMGNDKSIKCEQNLGHDTMYWYKQDSKKFLKIMFSYNNKELIINETVPNRFSPKSPDKAHLNLHINSLELGDSAVYFCASSQEQGRYTFGSGTRLTVV.

The chain employs TRBV5-1 and TRBJ1-6, with TRBD1 matching 9 bases. CDR1 and CDR2 from the germline V gene are SGHRS and YFSETQ. Germline trimming cut 0 bases from V and 8 bases from J; bases unmatched to any gene: 3. This CDR3 spans 15 amino acids. CDR3 in amino acids: CASSLAGQGYSPLHF. The DNA for the CDR3 is TGCGCCAGCAGCTTGGCCGGACAGGGGTATTCACCCCTCCACTTT.

This clonotype occurred a few times. The rearrangement links TRBV6-2 or TRBV6-3 to TRBJ2-7; 8 bases are shared with TRBD1. V lost 8 bases and J lost 2; bases outside the gene matches: 5. The CDR3 loop spans 13 amino acids. Germline CDR1 reads MNHEY; CDR2 reads SVGEGT. For the CDR3, the DNA is TGTGCCAGCTACGGGACAGGAACCTACGAGCAGTACTTC. It yields the protein CASYGTGTYEQYF.

There are a few counts of this clonotype. The chain recombines TRBV18 with TRBJ2-7; perhaps TRBD1 as D (6 bases). The ends were cut back, 2 bases at V and 4 bases at J, with 9 bases in the middle. This CDR3 is 13 amino acids long. Germline lookup yields CDR1 KGHSH and CDR2 LQKENI. The CDR3 here is CASSPTGIYEQYV. The CDR3 DNA sequence: TGTGCCAGCTCACCAACAGGGATTTACGAGCAGTACGTC.

J is TRBJ1-2 and V is TRBV2; D is undetermined. Germline V gives CDR1 SNHLY, CDR2 FYNNEI. The V end lost 0 bases, the J end lost 3 bases, and 11 bases lay between the germline ends. The CDR3 contains 15 residues. CDR3 amino acids: CASSEAWGRYYGYTF. CDR3 DNA sequence: TGTGCCAGCAGTGAAGCGTGGGGTCGGTACTATGGCTACACCTTC.

Many counts were recorded for this clonotype. The chain employs TRBV2 and TRBJ2-7, with TRBD2 matching over 7 bases. V shed 4 bases and J 0 bases; nucleotides not matched to a gene: 3. CDR1 and CDR2 (germline): SNHLY, FYNNEI. The CDR3 length is 14 residues. The CDR3 sequence: CASSGRGSSYEQYV. As DNA, the CDR3 is TGTGCCAGCAGTGGGCGCGGGAGCTCCTACGAGCAGTACGTC.

A few counts support this clonotype. The chain joins TRBV19 to TRBJ2-1; 11 bases are a match to TRBD2. Per germline, CDR1 LNHDA and CDR2 SQIVND (reference sequence). Trimming cost V 5 bases and J 6 bases; bases outside gene matches: 12. CDR3 length: 17 amino acids. CDR3 sequence reads: CASSPEPLAGGINEQFF. The CDR3 nucleotides read TGTGCCAGTAGTCCCGAACCCCTAGCGGGGGGCATCAATGAGCAGTTCTTC.

This clonotype showed up just a few times. The chain joins TRBV10-3 to TRBJ1-1, with D perhaps TRBD1 (6 bases). The CDR3 covers 14 residues. The germline gives CDR1 ENHRY, CDR2 SYGVKD. V lost 7 bases, J lost 6 bases, and 18 bases lay in between. CDR3 DNA sequence: TGTGCCATCAAGGGGTCAGGGGTTTGGGCTGAAGCTTTCTTT. As protein: CAIKGSGVWAEAFF.

This clonotype turned up a few times. The chain joins TRBV5-5 to TRBJ2-2; perhaps TRBD1 as D (5 bases). V gave up 3 bases and J gave up 0 bases, with 9 bases separating them. This CDR3 is built from 15 residues. Germline V gives CDR1 SGHKS, CDR2 YYEKEE (reference sequence). The CDR3 bases are TGTGCCAGCAGCTCCAGGGAATCGAACACCGGGGAGCTGTTTTTT. Protein: CASSSRESNTGELFF.

In its sample, this clonotype was seen a few times. The genes are TRBV20-1 and TRBJ2-2; 8 bases align to TRBD2. V shed 3 bases and J 1 base; nucleotides not matched to a gene: 4. The CDR3 contains 15 residues. From germline, CDR1 is DFQATT and CDR2 SNEGSKA (reference sequence). DNA of the CDR3: TGCAGTGCTAGTATGCGGGGGGAGAACACCGGGGAGCTGTTTTTT. Translated, it gives CSASMRGENTGELFF.

This clonotype was recorded a few times. In nucleotides, the CDR3 is TGTGCCAGCAGTTCCAATTACAGGGGCAATGAGCAGTTCTTC. This sequence encodes CASSSNYRGNEQFF. The chain is built from TRBV6-6 and TRBJ2-1; 7 positions agree with TRBD1. CDR1 is MNHNY and CDR2 is SVGAGI in the germline V gene (reference sequence). J gave up 6 bases and V 4 bases, and 6 bases lay outside the gene matches. There are 14 residues in the CDR3.

This clonotype was counted only a few times. V is TRBV7-2 and J is TRBJ2-3; D ambiguous. This CDR3 has 14 amino acids. Trimming took 3 bases from V and 9 from J, leaving 16 bases between them. Looked up from germline, CDR1 is SGHTA and CDR2 is FQGNSA. The DNA of the CDR3 is TGTGCCAGCAGCTTCCTGACTGCCGAGCAGACGCAGTATTTT. Translating it yields CASSFLTAEQTQYF.

The J gene is TRBJ2-2, the V gene TRBV29-1; 8 bases agree with TRBD1. Trimming took 6 bases from V and 3 from J; bases not matched to a gene: 6. Germline CDR1 is SQVTM and CDR2 is ANQGSEA. The CDR3 extends over 14 amino acids. The CDR3 loop is CSVTPDRDTGELFF. The CDR3 DNA sequence: TGCAGCGTGACCCCGGACAGGGACACCGGGGAGCTGTTTTTT.

The J gene is TRBJ1-5, the V gene TRBV15, with a possible D match to TRBD1 (5 bases). Germline V gene lookup returns CDR1 LNHNV and CDR2 YYDKDF (reference sequence). The CDR3 is 13 amino acids. V was pared by 5 bases and J by 7 bases, with 12 bases between. The CDR3 sequence is CATSPRGAQPQHF. The DNA for the CDR3 is TGTGCCACCAGCCCTAGAGGGGCACAGCCCCAGCATTTT. The complete variable domain, with remaining parts taken from reference TRBV15 and TRBJ1-5, reads DAMVIQNPRYQVTQFGKPVTLSCSQTLNHNVMYWYQQKSSQAPKLLFHYYDKDFNNEADTPDNFQSRRPNTSFCFLDIRSPGLGDTAMYLCATSPRGAQPQHFGDGTRLSIL.

J is TRBJ2-7 and V is TRBV12-3 or TRBV12-4; 7 positions agree with TRBD1. Trimming cost V 8 bases and J 7 bases; bases outside gene matches: 17. This CDR3 has 15 amino acids. CDR3 amino acids: CASSRQGVVSGEQYF. CDR3 DNA: TGTGCCAGCTCTAGACAGGGAGTAGTCTCGGGGGAGCAGTACTTC.

The chain has TRBV6-1 and TRBJ2-3; possibly TRBD2 for D (6 bases). Trimming shortened V by 8 bases and J by 7 bases, and 19 bases separated the two germline ends. Germline CDR1 reads MNHNS; CDR2 reads SASEGT. The CDR3 runs 14 residues. The CDR3 here is CASDRGKGGNTQYF. CDR3 in DNA: TGTGCCAGCGATCGCGGGAAAGGAGGAAATACGCAGTATTTT.

This clonotype was picked up a small number of times. For the CDR3, the DNA is TGTGCCAGCAGCTTCAATCCGGGGGGGACAGATACGCAGTATTTT. Protein sequence: CASSFNPGGTDTQYF. The chain carries TRBV5-6 and TRBJ2-3; TRBD2 aligns across 8 bases. The CDR3 extends over 15 amino acids. Trimming removed 2 bases from V and 3 bases from J; junction bases left unmatched: 5. The germline V gene has CDR1 SGHDT and CDR2 YYEEEE.

J is TRBJ2-1 and V is TRBV7-2, with 11 positions matching TRBD2. The length of the CDR3 is 15 residues. V shed 5 bases and J 8 bases; nucleotides not matched to a gene: 8. CDR1 is SGHTA and CDR2 is FQGNSA in the germline V gene. The CDR3 DNA is TGTGCCAGCAGCCTTAGCGGGGGGGCCGGGTATGAGCAGTTCTTC. Its protein product is CASSLSGGAGYEQFF. Full variable domain (remainder filled in from reference TRBV7-2 and TRBJ2-1): GAGVSQSPSNKVTEKGKDVELRCDPISGHTALYWYRQSLGQGLEFLIYFQGNSAPDKSGLPSDRFSAERTGGSVSTLTIQRTQQEDSAVYLCASSLSGGAGYEQFFGPGTRLTVL.

Here the CDR3 reads CASTNWETGWLGGYQPQHF. CDR3 nucleotide sequence: TGTGCCAGTACCAATTGGGAGACAGGGTGGCTAGGAGGCTATCAGCCCCAGCATTTT. The rearrangement uses TRBV19 and TRBJ1-5; 7 nucleotides match TRBD1. V lost 7 bases and J lost 5; bases outside the gene matches: 23. Germline CDR1 LNHDA, CDR2 SQIVND (reference sequence). CDR3 length: 19 residues.

The table lists this clonotype with a few counts. The genes are TRBV20-1 and TRBJ2-5; TRBD2 aligns across 7 bases. The V gene end was trimmed by 5 bases and the J gene end by 2 bases; junction bases not matched to a gene: 11. This CDR3 has 15 residues. The germline gives CDR1 DFQATT, CDR2 SNEGSKA (reference sequence). The CDR3: CSAPRSSGPQETQYF. The CDR3 region has the DNA TGCAGTGCTCCCCGTTCTAGCGGCCCTCAAGAGACCCAGTACTTC.

J is TRBJ2-1 and V is TRBV4-3; 9 positions match TRBD1. Germline V gene lookup returns CDR1 LGHNA and CDR2 YSLEER. Trimming cost V 3 bases and J 6 bases; bases outside gene matches: 6. The CDR3 is 15 amino acids. CDR3 region: CASSQTGTGINEQFF. CDR3 bases: TGCGCCAGCAGCCAGACCGGGACAGGGATCAATGAGCAGTTCTTC.

This chain links TRBV19 with TRBJ2-3; D is unclear. CDR1 LNHDA and CDR2 SQIVND come from the germline V gene (reference sequence). The length of the CDR3 is 12 residues. V dropped 0 bases and J dropped 6 bases, with 4 bases sitting between them. The CDR3 loop is CASSIDVDTQYF. CDR3 bases: TGTGCCAGTAGTATAGATGTGGATACGCAGTATTTT.

This clonotype has just a few counts. This rearrangement joins TRBV6-2 or TRBV6-3 to TRBJ2-2, with D perhaps TRBD1 (6 bases). The CDR3 loop spans 15 amino acids. Germline lookup yields CDR1 MNHEY and CDR2 SVGEGT. Trimming removed 2 bases at V and 0 bases at J, with 7 bases between. The CDR3: CASSYAGANTGELFF. The CDR3, as DNA: TGTGCCAGCAGTTACGCAGGGGCGAACACCGGGGAGCTGTTTTTT.